One sample yielded the 21 T cell receptor beta chains listed below, sequenced in a study of breast tumors, draining lymph nodes, adjacent tissues. TCRdb used MiXCR to reprocess the multiplex PCR reads, holding one entry per CDR3 protein. The data contain about 200,000 distinct CDR3 sequences, 31% of them seen just once; the ten biggest clones take up roughly 4%. Breast cancer patients provided tissue from their axillary draining lymph nodes. The sequencing input was axillary lymph node tissue. These receptor sequences come from a female donor with breast cancer. Some clones in this sample may be carry-over from other donors' samples.

A remark on this clonotype: A read error is possible here, since a much larger clone lies one base away. This chain joins TRBV11-2 and TRBJ2-1; a weak D match, TRBD1 (7 bases). In germline, CDR1 is SGHAT, CDR2 FQNNGV. CDR3 length: 16 amino acids. CDR3 nucleotides: TGTGCCAGCACAAGTGGAGGGGGCGGGAACTACGATGAGCAGTTCTTC. Its protein is CASTSGGGGNYDEQFF. The full variable domain, in which reference TRBV11-2 and TRBJ2-1 provide the parts outside the CDR3, is EAGVAQSPRYKIIEKRQSVAFWCNPISGHATLYWYQQILGQGPKLLIQFQNNGVVDDSQLPKDRFSAERLKGVDSTLKIQPAKLEDSAVYLCASTSGGGGNYDEQFFGPGTRLTVL.

This clonotype occurred a few times. The chain joins TRBV7-2 to TRBJ2-3; D gene unclear. CDR3 length equals 15 residues. Germline loops: CDR1 SGHTA, CDR2 FQGNSA. Trimming took 3 bases from V and 0 from J, leaving 10 bases between them. The CDR3 nucleotides are TGTGCCAGCAGCTTGGTCGGAGCTAGCACAGATACGCAGTATTTT. Amino acids: CASSLVGASTDTQYF.

This clonotype has ten or more counts. V gene TRBV24-1 combines with J gene TRBJ2-2; a possible D gene is TRBD2 (6 bases). The CDR3 spans 14 residues. Deletions cut 5 bases from V and 3 bases from J, with 9 bases between. Germline lookup yields CDR1 KGHDR and CDR2 SFDVKD. The CDR3 loop is CATSARGDTGELFF. DNA of the CDR3: TGTGCCACCAGTGCCCGCGGGGACACCGGGGAGCTGTTTTTT.

This clonotype occurred many times. The rearrangement uses TRBV6-5 and TRBJ2-3; TRBD2 matches at 8 bases. V shed 3 bases, J shed 0 bases, and the junction held 5 bases outside the gene matches. CDR3 size: 16 residues. Germline loops: CDR1 MNHEY, CDR2 SVGAGI. The CDR3 is CASSYRGGSSTDTQYF. The CDR3, as DNA: TGTGCCAGCAGTTATCGGGGGGGATCTAGCACAGATACGCAGTATTTT.

As for this clonotype: This may stem from a read error, because a much larger clone lies one nucleotide away. The chain joins TRBV6-1 to TRBJ2-1, with D uncertain. The CDR3 totals 15 residues. Germline values: CDR1 MNHNS, CDR2 SASEGT. The CDR3 loop is CASTPSPDGRNEQSF. CDR3 bases: TGTGCCAGCACTCCATCCCCGGACGGCAGAAATGAGCAGTCCTTC.

This clonotype was detected ten times or more. The V gene is TRBV2, the J gene TRBJ2-3; 7 positions agree with TRBD2. CDR1 SNHLY and CDR2 FYNNEI come from the germline V gene. J gave up 0 bases and V 2 bases, and 8 bases lay outside the gene matches. This CDR3 has 17 amino acids. CDR3 nucleotide sequence: TGTGCCAGCAGTGAAAGCACGTCTAGCGGCAGCACAGATACGCAGTATTTT. Translating gives CASSESTSSGSTDTQYF.

This rearrangement joins TRBV6-2 or TRBV6-3 to TRBJ2-1; D gene uncertain. V was pared by 2 bases and J by 6 bases, with 8 bases between. CDR1 is MNHEY, CDR2 SVGEGT, per germline. The CDR3 spans 13 residues. CDR3 loop: CASSYDSLNEQFF. In DNA, the CDR3 is TGTGCCAGCAGTTACGACTCACTCAATGAGCAGTTCTTC.

This clonotype was counted a single time. The junction does not match germline at one end; this may be a read error. The CDR3 DNA reads as TGCGCCACCGGGAACCTCGGCAGGGGAAACACTGGAGCTTTCTTT. Amino acid sequence: CATGNLGRGNTGAFF. V is TRBV10-2 and J is TRBJ1-1, with D possibly TRBD1 on 6 matching bases. CDR3 length: 15 residues. Looked up from germline, CDR1 is WSHSY and CDR2 is SAAADI.

This clonotype was detected once. A much larger clone differs by one base, so this may be a read error. The chain is built from TRBV5-6 and TRBJ2-1; a weak D match, TRBD1 (7 bases). The CDR3 runs 18 residues. The V and J ends lost 4 bases and 2 bases respectively, with 22 bases between them. The germline V gene has CDR1 SGHDT and CDR2 YYEEEE. CDR3 sequence (DNA): TGTGCCAGCAGCACGGGACAGAGGCGGGGTGGCACCTACAATGAGCAGTTCTTC. Its protein is CASSTGQRRGGTYNEQFF.

This clonotype showed up many times. CDR3: CASSWGPPSGGYYEQYF. The CDR3 nucleotides are TGTGCCAGTAGTTGGGGACCTCCTAGCGGGGGCTACTACGAGCAGTACTTC. This chain uses TRBV19 with TRBJ2-7, with 10 bases matching TRBD2. Germline trimming cut 5 bases from V and 3 bases from J; bases unmatched to any gene: 13. Germline CDR1 and CDR2: LNHDA and SQIVND (reference sequence). The CDR3 is 17 amino acids.

With respect to this clonotype: Being one base from a much bigger clone, this may be a read error. The V and J genes are TRBV5-1 and TRBJ1-3; no definite D call. Germline V lookup: CDR1 SGHRS, CDR2 YFSETQ. The CDR3 spans 15 residues. CDR3 region: CASSLGDFSVNTIYF. CDR3 DNA: TGCGCCAGCAGCTTGGGTGACTTCTCTGTAAACACCATATATTTT.

This clonotype has a count of ten or more. This chain connects TRBV9 to TRBJ2-1; TRBD2 matches at 11 bases. Germline assignment: CDR1 SGDLS and CDR2 YYNGEE. Losses at the gene ends were 3 bases for V and 4 bases for J; bases not matched to a gene: 0. The CDR3 length is 14 residues. The CDR3, as DNA: TGTGCCAGCAGCGGACTAGCGGGATACAATGAGCAGTTCTTC. It translates to CASSGLAGYNEQFF.

The chain is built from TRBV2 and TRBJ2-5; D call uncertain. V gave up 6 bases and J gave up 0 bases, with 17 bases separating them. CDR3 length: 16 amino acids. Germline CDR1 is SNHLY and CDR2 is FYNNEI. CDR3 DNA: TGTGCCAGCAGCGTTCCAGGTGGCAGCCACCAAGAGACCCAGTACTTC. Protein: CASSVPGGSHQETQYF. Full variable domain (remainder filled in from reference TRBV2 and TRBJ2-5): EPEVTQTPSHQVTQMGQEVILRCVPISNHLYFYWYRQILGQKVEFLVSFYNNEISEKSEIFDDQFSVERPDGSNFTLKIRSTKLEDSAMYFCASSVPGGSHQETQYFGPGTRLLVL.

This clonotype has at least ten counts. This chain links TRBV5-6 with TRBJ1-6, with D unresolved. Germline CDR1 is SGHDT and CDR2 is YYEEEE. V was cut by 4 bases and J by 4 bases, with 3 bases left in between. This CDR3 has 12 amino acids. The DNA for the CDR3 is TGTGCCAGCAGCCTTTATAATTCACCCCTCCACTTT. Translating it yields CASSLYNSPLHF. The variable domain in full, completed from reference TRBV5-6 and TRBJ1-6, reads DAGVTQSPTHLIKTRGQQVTLRCSPKSGHDTVSWYQQALGQGPQFIFQYYEEEERQRGNFPDRFSGHQFPNYSSELNVNALLLGDSALYLCASSLYNSPLHFGNGTRLTVT.

The genes are TRBV6-2 or TRBV6-3 and TRBJ2-1; perhaps TRBD2 as D (5 bases). The germline CDR1 and CDR2 sequences are MNHEY and SVGEGT. The CDR3 length is 15 residues. V was pared by 0 bases and J by 7 bases, with 13 bases between. The CDR3 DNA reads as TGTGCCAGCAGTTACTCGGGTCGGGGTGGGAATGAGCAGTTCTTC. Translation gives CASSYSGRGGNEQFF.

This chain joins TRBV12-5 and TRBJ1-1; D call uncertain. This CDR3 region has 11 residues. The germline V gene has CDR1 LGHNT and CDR2 FRNRAP. The CDR3 loop reads CASSLGGEAFF. For the CDR3, the DNA is TGTGCCAGCAGTTTAGGCGGGGAAGCTTTCTTT.

There are a few counts of this clonotype. V gene TRBV5-4 combines with J gene TRBJ2-1; D might be TRBD2 (6 bases). CDR1 is SGHNT and CDR2 is YYREEE in the germline V gene (reference sequence). The CDR3 runs 12 residues. The V end was cut by 4 bases, the J end by 9 bases, with 11 bases between. CDR3 protein: CASSNPLAEQFF. The CDR3 DNA reads as TGTGCCAGCAGCAACCCACTAGCTGAGCAGTTCTTC. Full variable domain (rest looked up from reference TRBV5-4 and TRBJ2-1): ETGVTQSPTHLIKTRGQQVTLRCSSQSGHNTVSWYQQALGQGPQFIFQYYREEENGRGNFPPRFSGLQFPNYSSELNVNALELDDSALYLCASSNPLAEQFFGPGTRLTVL.

This chain's CDR3 is CASSPPRGGGGYGHEQFF. In nucleotides, the CDR3 is TGTGCCAGCAGCCCACCCCGGGGAGGCGGGGGATACGGTCATGAGCAGTTCTTC. V usage is TRBV13 and J usage is TRBJ2-1, with TRBD2 identical over 7 bases. The CDR3 is 18 residues long. Germline trimming cut 5 bases from V and 8 bases from J; bases unmatched to any gene: 21. Germline V gene data show CDR1 as PRHDT and CDR2 as FYEKMQ (reference sequence). Using reference TRBV13 and TRBJ2-1 for the parts outside the CDR3, the full variable domain is AAGVIQSPRHLIKEKRETATLKCYPIPRHDTVYWYQQGPGQDPQFLISFYEKMQSDKGSIPDRFSAQQFSDYHSELNMSSLELGDSALYFCASSPPRGGGGYGHEQFFGPGTRLTVL.

Concerning this clonotype itself: A much larger clonotype is one base distant, so this may be a read error. This chain uses TRBV12-3 or TRBV12-4 with TRBJ2-2, with 8 nucleotides matching TRBD1. J was trimmed by 3 bases and V by 1 base; bases with no gene match: 7. This CDR3 spans 17 amino acids. The DNA of the CDR3 is TGTGCCAGCAGTTTAGGGTCAGGGGGCGTCGACACCGGGGAGCTGTTTTTT. Amino acid sequence: CASSLGSGGVDTGELFF.

This clonotype was seen ten or more times. The chain uses TRBV2 and TRBJ2-1; 11 nucleotides align to TRBD2. J lost 8 bases, V lost 0 bases, and 6 bases had no gene match. The germline V gene encodes CDR1 SNHLY and CDR2 FYNNEI. The CDR3 is 16 amino acids. The CDR3 is CASSEAQLAGGHEQFF. The CDR3 bases are TGTGCCAGCAGTGAAGCGCAGTTAGCGGGGGGGCATGAGCAGTTCTTC.

This clonotype was recorded many times. V gene TRBV9 combines with J gene TRBJ2-7; 14 positions match TRBD2. CDR3 length equals 14 residues. The V segment lost 3 bases and the J segment 5 bases; nucleotides outside the gene matches: 1. The germline gives CDR1 SGDLS, CDR2 YYNGEE. The CDR3 here is CASSATSGRDEQYF. CDR3 in DNA: TGTGCCAGCAGCGCGACTAGCGGGAGGGACGAGCAGTACTTC. The full variable domain, with the rest looked up from reference TRBV9 and TRBJ2-7, is DSGVTQTPKHLITATGQRVTLRCSPRSGDLSVYWYQQSLDQGLQFLIQYYNGEERAKGNILERFSAQQFPDLHSELNLSSLELGDSALYFCASSATSGRDEQYFGPGTRLTVT.